Given below is one TCR beta chain in context. Its specificity is unknown. This same CDR3 is encoded by further DNA sequences in the sample. The CDR3 loop spans 14 amino acids. Germline values: CDR1 SGHRS, CDR2 YFSETQ. The V gene lost 0 bases and the J gene lost 1 base, with 4 bases spanning the gap. This entry comes from a study of cytomegalovirus exposure and HLA in healthy donors. The data were produced by immunoSEQ multiplex PCR, yet TCRdb's version contains in-frame clones alone and is incomplete. The sample lists more than 95,000 clones; about 86% were seen once. Findings and limits, study-wide: The tendency of first-cohort TCR clusters to co-occur in the roughly 130 validation repertoires emerged from a later analysis.

Source material: PBMCs. This sequence originates from a woman between 18 and 29 years old in good health and CMV-seropositive. J is TRBJ1-4 and V is TRBV5-1; no clear D gene. DNA of the CDR3: TGCGCCAGCAGCTTGGCAGGAACTAATGAAAAACTGTTTTTT. Translating it yields CASSLAGTNEKLFF.